This T cell receptor (beta chain) came from a study of cytotoxic CD8 clonotypes in ibrutinib-treated CLL (dated by TCRdb to 2020 to 2022). About the investigation overall: In this cohort, approximately 15 patients were treatment-naive and some 10 were relapsed/refractory, while approximately 18 had unmutated IGHV. Partial responses were observed in about 25 patients and complete responses in 2; after a median follow-up of around 68 months, remission was maintained in approximately 15 patients and progression was observed in some twelve. Response samples were taken after a median of 12 months on treatment, ranging from about 6 to 40 months. On average, each sample yielded 255,043 productive templates and 85,000 to 95,000 productive rearrangements. Of the approximately 86 participants in the trial, approximately 26 had longitudinal samples available. Cryopreserved peripheral blood mononuclear cells were collected before treatment, at response, and at either disease progression or sustained remission. Every remission and progressive disease sample was obtained while ibrutinib was still being received by the patients. Results and caveats for the whole study, not just this receptor: Clonality increased at ibrutinib response, stayed stable in sustained remission, and fell back toward baseline at progression. Public clonotypes were rare and either contracted or stayed stable during treatment, and the rise in clonality at ibrutinib response reflected the expansion of private clonotypes. At baseline, clonality was higher than in age-matched healthy donors and showed a strong correlation with circulating CD8+ T-cell counts. Lymph node repertoires were not examined, and the timing of sampling was not matched between patients in sustained remission and those whose disease progressed.

Of note for this clone: What this receptor recognizes is not known. No base quality information exists; no much larger clone differs at one position.

Deletion took 0 bases off V and 0 bases off J, with a span of 15 bases between the germline ends. From the cysteine through the phenylalanine, the CDR3 covers 18 amino acids. The CDR3 DNA has 54 bases and is translated from base 1. In the germline V gene, CDR1 corresponds to LGHNA and CDR2 to YSLEER. A MiSeq instrument was used for deep resolution sequencing, which targeted depths ranging from 1 in 1 million up to 1 in 200,000 T cells, with coverage averaging 10x for each clonotype. The immunoSEQ hsTCRB Kit was used to generate TCR beta libraries. As for the original processing: Data were analyzed with ImmunoSEQ Data Assistant and ImmunoSEQ Analyzer, with V, D and J genes assigned per IMGT definitions. Clonality, which ranges from 0 to 1, was calculated as one minus the normalized Shannon entropy of productive rearrangement frequencies. Public clonotype analysis was restricted to overrepresented clonotypes comprising at least 0.05% of each patient's repertoire. About a dozen repertoires from age-matched healthy donors, obtained from immuneACCESS, served as clonality controls. The table was pulled from immuneACCESS by TCRdb, which kept in-frame rearrangements only. Such tables lose some clones; where checked, under half of the loss comes from unresolved V genes, and the rest has no known cause. V and J calls and clone size are given by that table; D and trimming were obtained from the DNA. The sample profile shows some 130,000 clones; about 80% of them were found once. Of the sample, 5.1% falls within the top ten clones.

Explained via the paper, the time point label denotes: around 25 months on ibrutinib. For TCR beta library preparation, approximately 2.2 micrograms of genomic DNA were isolated from cryopreserved PBMCs. Longitudinal blood samples from CLL patients receiving ibrutinib monotherapy were subjected to high-throughput TCR beta sequencing. The patients took part in an open-label, single-center phase 2 trial of ibrutinib monotherapy. The specimen comprised PBMCs, sampled after 24 months of ibrutinib treatment. The receptor's source is a human donor with chronic lymphocytic leukemia. Recombination connected TRBV4-3 to TRBJ1-3, with no confident D gene call. The base sequence is TGCGCCAGCAGCCAAGAGCAACGGGGTTTCAACTCTGGAAACACCATATATTTT. This sequence encodes CASSQEQRGFNSGNTIYF.